Shown below are 6 T cell receptor beta chains from a single sample sequenced in a study of T-cell memory formation after mild COVID-19. Via MiXCR, TCRdb re-called the 5' RACE reads, giving one row per CDR3 protein. The sample lists 300,000 to 400,000 distinct CDR3 sequences, more than 15% occurring once. Sequencing used PBMCs or a T cell subset sorted from them (not recorded which). These receptors came from a young man who had mild COVID-19 (a few samples of this study predate the infection). Cell type and time point are not known.

This clonotype was seen only a few times. The chain joins TRBV7-8 to TRBJ2-7; weak D call: TRBD2 (6 bases). The CDR3 covers 14 residues. The V gene's germline CDR1 is SGHVS and CDR2 FQNEAQ. V was clipped by 0 bases and J by 6 bases, with 12 bases between them. The CDR3 DNA follows: TGTGCCAGCAGCTTAGCGATTAGCGGTTCCGAGCAGTACGTC. It specifies CASSLAISGSEQYV.

This rearrangement joins TRBV7-2 to TRBJ2-7, with D possibly being TRBD1 (6 bases). The CDR3 covers 13 residues. V was pared by 5 bases and J by 6 bases, with 14 bases between. CDR1 is SGHTA, CDR2 FQGNSA, per germline. CDR3 sequence (DNA): TGTGCCAGCAGCAGGGGGAAGGGGCTCGAGCAGTACTTC. As protein: CASSRGKGLEQYF.

This clonotype showed up just a few times. This sequence joins TRBV2 and TRBJ2-1, with 9 bases matching TRBD1. The V and J ends lost 7 bases and 2 bases, in that order; junction bases with no gene match: 6. Looked up from germline, CDR1 is SNHLY and CDR2 is FYNNEI. The CDR3 is 15 amino acids. CDR3: CASTRGQGTYNEQFF. CDR3 bases: TGTGCCAGCACCAGAGGACAGGGGACCTACAATGAGCAGTTCTTC.

This clonotype occurred many times. The chain combines TRBV6-1 with TRBJ1-2; TRBD1 matches 7 bases. The CDR3 runs to 15 residues. Germline trimming cut 3 bases from V and 4 bases from J; bases unmatched to any gene: 8. Germline CDR1 reads MNHNS; CDR2 reads SASEGT. The CDR3 region is CASSDLGTDTYGYTF. In DNA, the CDR3 is TGTGCCAGCAGTGACCTCGGGACAGACACCTATGGCTACACCTTC.

The chain combines TRBV7-9 with TRBJ2-2; D remains ambiguous. The length of the CDR3 is 13 residues. The germline V and J ends were trimmed by 7 bases and 0 bases, with 6 bases remaining between them. The V gene's germline CDR1 is SEHNR and CDR2 FQNEAQ (reference sequence). As DNA, the CDR3 is TGTGCCAGCACCCATTCGAACACCGGGGAGCTGTTTTTT. Its translation is CASTHSNTGELFF.

This clonotype was picked up one time. The chain links TRBV15 to TRBJ1-1, with 7 bases lining up with TRBD1. Germline V gene sequence: CDR1 LNHNV, CDR2 YYDKDF (reference sequence). The V and J ends lost 3 bases and 5 bases, in that order; junction bases with no gene match: 6. The length of the CDR3 is 14 residues. The CDR3 nucleotides read TGTGCCACCAGCAGCGACAGGGAAGAAACTGAAGCTTTCTTT. It specifies CATSSDREETEAFF.